Reported below is one T cell receptor beta chain. TCRdb passed the PCR reads through MiXCR, listing each CDR3 protein once. This sample has more than 80,000 distinct CDR3 sequences; around 47% occur once, and the top ten carry 11%. This entry comes from a study of CDR3 diversity in severe acne. CDR3 length: 15 amino acids. The germline V gene has CDR1 MRHNA and CDR2 SNTAGT. Sequencing was done on a sample of blood. V usage is TRBV6-4 and J usage is TRBJ2-3; D is possibly TRBD1 (6 bases). The J call is in doubt because the DNA end fits TRBJ1-5 better. The sequence derives from a male donor with severe acne vulgaris. The CDR3 here is CASSASGGATDTQHF. Here the CDR3 DNA reads TGTGCCAGCAGTGCTAGCGGGGGGGCCACAGATACGCAGCATTTT.